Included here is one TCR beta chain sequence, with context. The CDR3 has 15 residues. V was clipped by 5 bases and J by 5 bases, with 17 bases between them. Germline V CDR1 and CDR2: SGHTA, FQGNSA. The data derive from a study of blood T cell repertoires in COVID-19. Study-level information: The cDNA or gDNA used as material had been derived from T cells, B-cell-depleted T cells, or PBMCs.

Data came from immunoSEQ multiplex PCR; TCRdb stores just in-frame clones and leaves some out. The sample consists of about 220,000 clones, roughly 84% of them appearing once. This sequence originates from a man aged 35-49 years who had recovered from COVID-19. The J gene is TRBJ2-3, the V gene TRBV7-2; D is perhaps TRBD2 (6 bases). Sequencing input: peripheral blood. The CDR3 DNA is TGTGCCAGCAGCATACGCGGGGCAGTGGTAGATACGCAGTATTTT. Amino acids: CASSIRGAVVDTQYF.